This T cell receptor (beta chain) came from a study of cytomegalovirus exposure and HLA in healthy donors (TCRdb year 2017). A note on the overall study: An earlier analysis of approximately 640 of the donors reported 250 to 300 Gb of sequence data and 117 million unique TCR beta sequences from 190 million or so T cells. A separate validation cohort of roughly 110 different subjects was used in addition to the 666-subject first cohort. Of the roughly 400 genotyped donors, approximately 80% fell in the genetic ancestry cluster associated with self-reported Caucasian donors. Donor age, sex, ethnicity and CMV serostatus were compiled alongside the repertoire data. Every repertoire in the discovery cohort had been generated on one and the same sequencing platform. A later genetic analysis used genome-wide SNP genotypes for about three fifths of the 666 donors, treating that subset as a discovery cohort. In an earlier analysis of several hundred of the donors, high-throughput TCR beta sequencing was used to judge whether each TCR beta V gene segment behaved as functional or pseudogenic. Rather than drawing on any new phenotypic data, the later analysis identified candidate immune exposures from TCR beta sequences and the way those sequences occurred across donors. The aim of the study was to test whether cataloging public T cell receptors could identify signatures of past pathogen exposure. About 5 DR-DQ haplotypes were handled as single units for association and clustering, since linkage in the cohort was strong. Using immunosequencing, the study profiled T cell repertoires from 666 subjects and related those repertoires to cytomegalovirus serostatus. Both class I and class II loci were covered by HLA typing, at four-digit resolution. To predict cytomegalovirus infection status, the study brought together high-throughput TCR immunosequencing, statistical association of individual TCRs with disease status, and machine learning. Around 320 gigabases of sequencing data and some 85 million unique TCR sequences were included in an early release covering 550 to 650 HLA-typed donors. Among around 400 genotyped donors of the cohort, an average of around 240,000 unique TCR beta nucleotide sequences were sequenced per donor, 15% to 20% of them non-productive. A later analysis re-examined previously published TCR beta repertoires from about 670 donors and added high-resolution HLA genotyping to investigate patterns of TCR occurrence. Typing coverage varied by locus: roughly 620-630 donors for A, B, C, DRB1 and DQB1; 500 to 550 for DQA1; about 590 for DPA1; roughly 470 for DPB1. The investigation overall reported the following: A cluster of highly shared sequence variants was judged likely to be a technical artifact of the sequencing pipeline. For the cohort, immune exposure information was limited to CMV serostatus. A later analysis associated approximately 17,000 TCR beta sequences with specific HLA alleles at a false discovery rate of 0.05. A further reported finding was that TCR beta sequences accurately predicted the HLA-A and HLA-B alleles for most subjects in the first cohort. In an earlier analysis of approximately 590 of the donors, most TCR beta V segments appeared in productive rearrangements about 87% or about 30% of the time, broadly matching IMGT annotations. The authors suggested that the approach could potentially be generalized to other disease states and immunological phenotypes. An association between a missense DCLRE1C variant and V-gene and J-gene trimming of TCR beta chains was found in a later genetic analysis and replicated in an independent cohort. The earlier analysis of a few hundred of the donors excluded around 17 rarely observed V segments, including chromosome 9 orphons, because counts were too low. This cohort had only TCR beta chains sequenced, and the lack of alpha or paired-chain data limited which features could be detected. Strong co-occurrence of HLA alleles, especially DR and DQ, made assigning TCR associations to individual alleles difficult. A later analysis found that HLA-associated TCR beta chains were more clonally expanded and had lower generation probabilities than equally common non-associated chains. Because HLA typing was unavailable for some donors at each locus, only the typed subset was used in association tests. Cytomegalovirus status was reported to be diagnosed by the classifier with high specificity and sensitivity in both the original and validation cohorts. Because the 87-base-pair reads could not distinguish some IMGT-functional V segments, including TRBV6-2 and TRBV6-3, those segments were excluded. Roughly uniform sequencing depth across donors was assumed in presence/absence analyses, although this assumption may not hold. Most CMV-associated TCR beta chains appeared to be HLA-restricted in a later analysis, and the HLA associations seemed to be driven largely by CMV exposure. In a later analysis, TCR association rates were found to vary across HLA loci, with the most associated TCRs seen for DRB1 alleles and the fewest for HLA-C alleles. According to a later analysis, parvovirus B19, influenza, CMV and Epstein-Barr virus appeared linked to several top co-occurrence clusters. While some public TCRs were present in many individuals, most TCR sequences turned up only very rarely across donors. In vitro tests confirmed that a few of the cytomegalovirus-associated TCR beta chains recognize cytomegalovirus antigens. Correlated functional status among segregating V segments might be attributable to linkage disequilibrium, but an unknown experimental factor could not be ruled out. The study listed 150 to 200 TCR beta chains as associated with cytomegalovirus. Compared with the approximately 670-donor mean, donors in an Asian-associated ancestry cluster had fewer N-insertions in productive TCRs, according to a later genetic analysis.

About this clone itself: Its antigen has not been determined. One base away there is no much larger clone; base qualities are not given.

Libraries were built with the immunoSEQ multiplex PCR assay. For the multiplex PCR, a mixture combining 60 forward primers for TCR Vbeta segments and 13 reverse primers for TCR Jbeta segments was used. A multiplex PCR assay on genomic DNA amplified the CDR3 region of rearranged TCR beta genes. On the Illumina HiSeq System, the amplified TCR beta libraries were sequenced as 87-base-pair reads. The authors' analysis ran thus. A later analysis tallied tens of millions of unique TCR beta chains across the 550 to 850 repertoires, and some 12 million of those chains were shared by two or more donors. To remove PCR and sequencing errors, raw reads were error-corrected and collapsed into unique sequences using a nearest-neighbor algorithm that merged closely related sequences. To assign V, D and J gene segments, CDR3 sequences were aligned to IMGT reference sequences. Each retained sequence needed at least a six-nucleotide match to both a V gene segment and a J gene segment. Rearrangements were classified as productive when the CDR3 lacked stop codons and remained in frame with V and J, and all other rearrangements were classified as non-productive. CDR3 was defined by IMGT convention, running from the second conserved V-encoded cysteine to the conserved J-encoded phenylalanine. Sequences without an unambiguous match to a single V gene segment were excluded from the earlier analysis of 500 to 700 of the donors. An earlier analysis of a few hundred of the donors called V segments functional above 56.7% productive rearrangements and segregating when the between-donor standard deviation exceeded 5%. A statistical classification framework was built for diagnosing cytomegalovirus status from the catalog of TCR beta chain sequences. A later analysis assigned V and J genes by comparing TCR nucleotide sequences with IMGT/GENE-DB human TR gene sequences. In a later analysis, CDR3 sequences and most-parsimonious VDJ recombination scenarios were assigned using the TCRdist pipeline. In a later analysis, each TCR beta chain was defined by its CDR3 amino acid sequence together with its V-gene family, and reads without a unique V-gene family were excluded. In a later analysis, fewer than 650 highly shared, low-generation-probability nucleotide sequences were removed to address suspected cross-contamination and a sequencing artifact. For each public chain, a later analysis derived a clonal expansion index from normalized ranks of inferred template counts within each repertoire. In a later analysis, generation probabilities were computed with a VDJ recombination model fitted to out-of-frame rearrangements, and the resulting probabilities were checked against IGoR. In a later analysis, hypergeometric tests were used to score TCR-TCR, TCR-HLA and TCR-CMV co-occurrence, with a repertoire-size bias correction applied to TCR pairs. False discovery rates were estimated in a later analysis by permuting HLA or CMV assignments 20 times. In a later analysis, co-occurring TCRs were grouped using DBSCAN, and TCRdist sequence similarity was added for clustering within HLA-allele-positive subsets. Co-occurrence clustering excluded repertoires with fewer than 30,000 or more than 120,000 public chains, plus five with anomalous nucleotide sharing. TCRdb holds this immuneACCESS table with in-frame rearrangements only. Some clones are missing; in checked studies, unresolved V genes explain under half, and the rest has no known cause. Clone size and the V and J calls come from that table; the DNA yielded D and trimming. The sample records roughly 190,000 clones, around 85% of which are singletons. The ten top clones hold over 5.5% of the sample.

The cohort consisted of more than 650 healthy bone marrow donors. At the time of sampling, every cohort member was nominally healthy, though immune exposures that went unrecorded were likely present. The donor was CMV seropositive and belonged to the group of 250 to 300 seropositive cohort members. A peripheral blood sample was provided by each donor, and peripheral blood mononuclear cells were used for TCR beta sequencing. Genomic DNA extraction from the blood cell samples was performed with the Qiagen DNeasy Blood Extraction Kit. V sheds 3 bases and J sheds 8 bases, leaving 14 bases between their ends. The CDR3 goes from the cysteine to the phenylalanine over 13 residues. Of the read, only the CDR3 DNA is kept; its 39 bases are in frame from base 1. From a lookup of the germline V gene, CDR1 and CDR2 are SGHTS and YDEGEE.

The sequenced sample was PBMCs. The rearranged segments are TRBV5-8 and TRBJ1-2; the D segment could be TRBD1, given 5 matching bases. The source is a man aged 35 to 55 in good health and CMV-seropositive. In nucleotides, the sequence is TGTGCCAGCAGCTCGCCTCTAGGGGTAGGCTACACCTTC. Its coded protein is CASSSPLGVGYTF.